The 25 T cell receptor beta chains reported below all come from one sample, sequenced in a study of blood T cells in healthy people across ages. For the second PCR, which ran for 7 to 11 cycles, a sample-barcoded 5' primer and a J-beta primer mix were used. In TCRdb, the 5' RACE reads were re-called with MiXCR into one record per CDR3 protein. This table holds almost 550,000 distinct CDR3 sequences, approximately 25% found once. Separately, the same data were catalogued under a study of T cells of mothers and their children.

The source material was blood. These receptors were obtained from a boy aged 5-17 years in good health.

This clonotype was observed at least ten times. The CDR3 protein is CASSSDTSYEQYF. The CDR3 region has the DNA TGTGCCAGCTCATCCGACACGTCCTACGAGCAGTACTTC. The chain recombines TRBV18 with TRBJ2-7; D unresolved. Germline values: CDR1 KGHSH, CDR2 LQKENI. CDR3 size: 13 residues. Between the trimmed V and J ends, which lost 5 bases and 1 base, there was a span of 9 bases. The entire variable domain, with the rest obtained from reference TRBV18 and TRBJ2-7, is as follows: NAGVMQNPRHLVRRRGQEARLRCSPMKGHSHVYWYRQLPEEGLKFMVYLQKENIIDESGMPKERFSAEFPKEGPSILRIQQVVRGDSAAYFCASSSDTSYEQYFGPGTRLTVT.

In its sample, this clonotype was seen a few times. The chain recombines TRBV7-2 with TRBJ2-5; D not resolved. The DNA end is a closer match to TRBJ2-7, so the J assignment may be wrong. Looked up from germline, CDR1 is SGHTA and CDR2 is FQGNSA. The CDR3 is 13 residues long. Here the CDR3 DNA reads TGTGCCAGCAGCTTAGCCAAGGACTACGAGCAGTACTTC. Protein sequence: CASSLAKDYEQYF.

The V gene is TRBV7-9, the J gene TRBJ2-1; tentatively, D is TRBD2 (5 bases). V lost 1 base, J lost 7 bases, and 11 bases lay in between. There are 14 residues in the CDR3. Germline loops: CDR1 SEHNR, CDR2 FQNEAQ (reference sequence). In DNA form, the CDR3 reads TGTGCCAGCAGCTTAGGACTCCCGGGGAATGAGCAGTTCTTC. Amino acids: CASSLGLPGNEQFF.

This rearrangement joins TRBV6-5 to TRBJ2-5; TRBD1 aligns across 7 bases. Per the germline V gene, CDR1 is MNHEY and CDR2 is SVGAGI. With V trimmed by 6 bases and J by 2 bases, 9 bases remained unmatched. This CDR3 region has 15 residues. The CDR3 sequence is CASRTRRQGQETQYF. CDR3 nucleotide sequence: TGTGCCAGCAGAACACGACGACAGGGACAAGAGACCCAGTACTTC.

This clonotype was observed a handful of times. The V gene is TRBV2, the J gene TRBJ1-5; 8 nucleotides align to TRBD1. The CDR3 totals 14 residues. J lost 7 bases, V lost 2 bases, and 4 bases had no gene match. CDR1 is SNHLY, CDR2 FYNNEI, per germline. The DNA for the CDR3 is TGTGCCAGCAGTGAAAGGACAGGGCAACAGCCCCAGCATTTT. Its protein product is CASSERTGQQPQHF.

This clonotype was seen a handful of times. This chain uses TRBV5-1 with TRBJ2-5, with 7 bases fitting TRBD1. The DNA end lines up better with TRBJ2-7; the J call may be wrong. This CDR3 is 15 amino acids long. The V gene's germline CDR1 is SGHRS and CDR2 YFSETQ. DNA of the CDR3: TGCGCCAGCAGCTTGGTCGGACAGGACACCTACGAGCAGTACTTC. Translated, it gives CASSLVGQDTYEQYF.

V and J are TRBV6-1 and TRBJ1-2, with a possible D match to TRBD1 (5 bases). The CDR3 length is 15 residues. V was shortened by 0 bases and J by 4 bases, with 12 bases between the two germline ends. From germline, CDR1 is MNHNS and CDR2 SASEGT. CDR3 sequence (DNA): TGTGCCAGCAGTGAAGCGCTGGACACGACCTATGGCTACACCTTC. Translation: CASSEALDTTYGYTF.

This clonotype has only a few counts. The chain uses TRBV18 and TRBJ1-2, with a possible D match to TRBD1 (6 bases). The CDR3 runs to 13 residues. The germline V gene encodes CDR1 KGHSH and CDR2 LQKENI. The ends were cut back, 4 bases at V and 8 bases at J, with 14 bases in the middle. The CDR3 protein is CASSLTGNQGYTF. CDR3 coding DNA: TGTGCCAGCTCACTTACAGGGAATCAAGGCTACACCTTC.

The chain carries TRBV20-1 and TRBJ1-1; 7 bases fit TRBD1. The V and J ends lost 5 bases and 1 base, in that order; junction bases with no gene match: 10. Germline V gene data show CDR1 as DFQATT and CDR2 as SNEGSKA (reference sequence). The CDR3 sequence is 15 residues long. CDR3 sequence (DNA): TGCAGTGCTGGTGTCGGAGGGGGCGGGAACACTGAAGCTTTCTTT. Its protein is CSAGVGGGGNTEAFF.

The chain couples TRBV7-3 to TRBJ2-1, with D perhaps matching TRBD2 (6 bases). The CDR3 contains 12 residues. Deletions cut 4 bases from V and 9 bases from J, with 10 bases between. CDR1 SGHTA and CDR2 FQGTGA come from the germline V gene. In nucleotides, the CDR3 is TGTGCCAGCAGCTCGAGAGCGGGTGAGCAGTTCTTC. Translating it yields CASSSRAGEQFF.

The chain combines TRBV12-3 or TRBV12-4 with TRBJ2-2; TRBD2 aligns across 7 bases. The CDR3 totals 14 residues. J was trimmed by 1 base and V by 6 bases; bases with no gene match: 2. CDR3 in amino acids: CASRASGNTGELFF. The CDR3 region has the DNA TGTGCCAGCAGGGCTAGCGGGAACACCGGGGAGCTGTTTTTT.

This rearrangement joins TRBV3-1 to TRBJ2-2, with D unclear. V was trimmed by 0 bases and J by 7 bases, leaving 15 bases between them. The CDR3 runs to 16 residues. Looked up from germline, CDR1 is LGHDT and CDR2 is YNNKEL (reference sequence). The CDR3 is CASSQDFLRYDGELFF. The CDR3 region has the DNA TGTGCCAGCAGCCAAGATTTTTTGCGGTATGACGGGGAGCTGTTTTTT.

The chain is built from TRBV5-1 and TRBJ2-7, with 7 bases identical to TRBD2. The ends lost 0 bases at V and 1 base at J; junction bases unmatched: 7. The CDR3 runs to 16 residues. Germline V gene data show CDR1 as SGHRS and CDR2 as YFSETQ. This CDR3 is CASSLGGAGPSYEQYF. The CDR3 nucleotides read TGCGCCAGCAGCTTGGGGGGAGCGGGACCTTCCTACGAGCAGTACTTC.

The rearrangement joins TRBV10-3 to TRBJ2-2; TRBD1 matches at 8 bases. The CDR3 runs to 14 residues. J gave up 4 bases and V 6 bases, and 4 bases lay outside the gene matches. CDR1 is ENHRY and CDR2 is SYGVKD in the germline V gene. CDR3 loop: CAISGQGSTGELFF. The CDR3 coding sequence is TGTGCCATCAGCGGACAGGGAAGCACCGGGGAGCTGTTTTTT.

The gene calls are TRBV6-1 and TRBJ1-1; no firm D call. This CDR3 has 15 amino acids. CDR1 is MNHNS and CDR2 is SASEGT in the germline V gene. V shed 7 bases and J shed 1 base, with 16 bases lying between them. CDR3 nucleotides: TGTGCCAGCACCTCTATGATGCAGACGAACACTGAAGCTTTCTTT. Translating gives CASTSMMQTNTEAFF.

The V and J genes are TRBV28 and TRBJ2-7; possibly TRBD2 for D (5 bases). Germline V CDR1 and CDR2: MDHEN, SYDVKM. Trimming cost V 8 bases and J 0 bases, with 14 bases left between them. There are 14 residues in the CDR3. The CDR3 reads CASRGLLSSYEQYF. The CDR3 DNA reads TGTGCCAGCCGAGGGCTGCTTAGCTCCTACGAGCAGTACTTC.

This sequence joins TRBV4-3 and TRBJ2-3, with TRBD1 identical over 12 bases. The CDR3 is made up of 17 amino acids. V was clipped by 0 bases and J by 6 bases; unmatched bases: 7. Germline V gives CDR1 LGHNA, CDR2 YSLEER. CDR3 amino acids: CASSQDRGTGGVDTQYF. As DNA, the CDR3 is TGCGCCAGCAGCCAAGATCGTGGGACAGGGGGCGTGGATACGCAGTATTTT.

V is TRBV7-2 and J is TRBJ2-5; D is perhaps TRBD2 (6 bases). This CDR3 spans 16 amino acids. CDR1 and CDR2 (germline): SGHTA, FQGNSA. Trimming shortened V by 1 base and J by 2 bases, and 14 bases separated the two germline ends. The CDR3 reads CASSLVLAAGQETQYF. The CDR3 DNA reads TGTGCCAGCAGCTTAGTCTTAGCGGCCGGGCAAGAGACCCAGTACTTC.

This clonotype appeared a few times. This chain links TRBV10-3 with TRBJ2-6; D perhaps matches TRBD2 (5 bases). Deletions cut 10 bases from V and 2 bases from J, with 12 bases between. CDR1 is ENHRY and CDR2 is SYGVKD in the germline V gene. CDR3 length equals 14 residues. This chain's CDR3 is CATSGIPGANVLTF. The CDR3 coding sequence is TGTGCCACCAGCGGCATACCTGGGGCCAACGTCCTGACTTTC.

This clonotype was recorded many times. J is TRBJ2-3 and V is TRBV28, with 7 bases aligning to TRBD1. CDR3 length equals 14 residues. V was clipped by 5 bases and J by 1 base; unmatched bases: 3. The germline V gene encodes CDR1 MDHEN and CDR2 SYDVKM. The CDR3 here is CASSPGTGTDTQYF. The CDR3 coding sequence is TGTGCCAGCAGTCCAGGGACAGGCACAGATACGCAGTATTTT. The entire variable domain, with the rest obtained from reference TRBV28 and TRBJ2-3, is as follows: DVKVTQSSRYLVKRTGEKVFLECVQDMDHENMFWYRQDPGLGLRLIYFSYDVKMKEKGDIPEGYSVSREKKERFSLILESASTNQTSMYLCASSPGTGTDTQYFGPGTRLTVL.

To note about this clonotype: Since a much larger clone is just one base distant, this may be a read error. The genes are TRBV2 and TRBJ2-7; D call uncertain. Trimming removed 3 bases from V and 6 bases from J, with 3 bases in between. This CDR3 is built from 10 residues. The germline CDR1 and CDR2 sequences are SNHLY and FYNNEI. The CDR3 reads CASSDSEQYF. Written as DNA, the CDR3 is TGTGCCAGCAGTGATTCCGAGCAGTACTTC.

This clonotype occurred a few times. This chain joins TRBV9 and TRBJ1-5; 7 nucleotides agree with TRBD1. Germline V CDR1 and CDR2: SGDLS, YYNGEE. Trimming removed 3 bases from V and 5 bases from J; junction bases left unmatched: 14. The CDR3 covers 17 residues. CDR3 residues: CASSEGIREGADQPQHF. The CDR3 region has the DNA TGTGCCAGCAGCGAGGGGATAAGGGAGGGGGCGGATCAGCCCCAGCATTTT.

The chain is built from TRBV7-2 and TRBJ2-1; 11 nucleotides match TRBD2. The J call is doubtful: the DNA matches TRBJ2-7 better. The CDR3 consists of 15 residues. Germline V gene data show CDR1 as SGHTA and CDR2 as FQGNSA. The CDR3 here is CASSSSSGGHYEQYF. CDR3 sequence (DNA): TGTGCCAGCAGCTCCTCTAGCGGGGGGCACTACGAGCAGTACTTC.

This clonotype appeared a few times. This chain links TRBV4-3 with TRBJ2-5; 8 bases are a match to TRBD2. J lost 2 bases, V lost 1 base, and 0 bases had no gene match. The CDR3 covers 14 residues. The germline gives CDR1 LGHNA, CDR2 YSLEER. CDR3 nucleotide sequence: TGCGCCAGCAGCCAAGGCGGGAGGCAAGAGACCCAGTACTTC. Its protein product is CASSQGGRQETQYF.

The V and J genes are TRBV29-1 and TRBJ2-2; no reliable D call. CDR1 and CDR2 (germline): SQVTM, ANQGSEA. CDR3 size: 12 residues. The V and J ends lost 7 bases and 3 bases respectively, with 9 bases between them. Here the CDR3 reads CSARADTGELFF. CDR3 in DNA: TGCAGCGCTCGGGCCGACACCGGGGAGCTGTTTTTT.